This is a list of T cell receptor beta chains from one sample in a study of cytotoxic CD8 clonotypes in ibrutinib-treated CLL. Clones were read by immunoSEQ multiplex PCR, and TCRdb kept only the in-frame ones, dropping some. This sample carries about 330,000 clones, 67% of them seen once, and the ten largest clones take 5% to 6.5%. Sequenced here: PBMCs, sampled after 36 months of ibrutinib treatment. These receptors originate from a human donor with chronic lymphocytic leukemia. The CDR3 runs from the conserved cysteine through the conserved F or W. The order of the fields is V gene, D gene, J gene, clone size, CDR3 DNA, CDR3 protein. The D gene is left open where the match is weak. Not every row has a clone size; where given, it reads once, few, many or a size class.

TRBV29-1	TRBD1	TRBJ1-1	.	TGCAGCGTAGCACGACAGGGGAACACTGAAGCTTTCTTT	CSVARQGNTEAFF
TRBV5-6	.	TRBJ1-2	.	TGTGCCAGCAGAAGGGCAGGGTTTCTTGGCTACACCTTC	CASRRAGFLGYTF
TRBV25-1	.	TRBJ2-2	few	TGTGCCAGCAGTCCGAGGAACACCGGGGAGCTGTTTTTT	CASSPRNTGELFF
TRBV4-1	TRBD1	TRBJ2-7	once	TGCGCCAGCAGCCAGGCCGCCGGGACAGGGGGATCTGAGCAGTACTTC	CASSQAAGTGGSEQYF
TRBV5-1	.	TRBJ2-5	.	TGCGCCAGCAGCTTGGCCGATCTTCCCCAGACCCAAGAGACCCAGTACTTC	CASSLADLPQTQETQYF
TRBV12-5	.	TRBJ1-1	.	TGTGCTAGTGGGGCCGATCCACCCCGCAACACTGAAGCTTTCTTT	CASGADPPRNTEAFF
TRBV30	TRBD2	TRBJ2-5	.	TGTGCCTGGATGGATCCAGCGGGAGCTGAAGGGTGGCAAGAGACCCAGTACTTC	CAWMDPAGAEGWQETQYF
TRBV7-3	TRBD2	TRBJ2-5	few	TGTGCCAGCAGCTTGGGACTAGCGGCCCAAGAGACCCAGTACTTC	CASSLGLAAQETQYF
TRBV27	.	TRBJ2-7	.	TGTGCCAGCAGTATAGACCGCGCCTCTTACTACGAGCAGTACTTC	CASSIDRASYYEQYF
TRBV5-6	.	TRBJ2-1	.	TGTGCCAGCAGCTTGGGACAGTCCTACAATGAGCAGTTCTTC	CASSLGQSYNEQFF
TRBV9	.	TRBJ1-1	.	TGTGCCAGCAGCGTAACCCCACAGGACGGGTTCACTGAAGCTTTCTTT	CASSVTPQDGFTEAFF
TRBV7-9	.	TRBJ1-2	few	TGTGCCAGCAGCTTAGTGTCAGGGGTTGGCTACACCTTC	CASSLVSGVGYTF
TRBV27	TRBD2	TRBJ2-7	.	TGTGCCAGCAGTTACCGAGGACTAGCGGGAGGCGACTACGAGCAGTACTTC	CASSYRGLAGGDYEQYF
TRBV4-1	TRBD1	TRBJ1-2	few	TGCGCCAGCAGCCCGACACAGGGGAGAGACTATGGCTACACCTTC	CASSPTQGRDYGYTF
TRBV5-8	TRBD1	TRBJ2-5	.	TGTGCCAGCAGGACCGGGACAGGGGAGATGGAGACCCAGTACTTC	CASRTGTGEMETQYF
TRBV7-8	TRBD2	TRBJ2-1	few	TGTGCCAGCAGCTTACGGGGGGGCGGTTACGGCAATGAGCAGTTCTTC	CASSLRGGGYGNEQFF
TRBV15	.	TRBJ2-5	once	TGTGCCACCAGCAATCGGACGGAACAAGAGACCCAGTACTTC	CATSNRTEQETQYF
TRBV7-2	TRBD1	TRBJ1-5	few	TGTGCCAGCAGCTTAGCGCCCGGGGGGGACAGGTCCCAGCCCCAGCATTTT	CASSLAPGGDRSQPQHF
TRBV27	.	TRBJ1-1	.	TGTGCCAGCGGGCCTTTGAACACTGAAGCTTTCTTT	CASGPLNTEAFF
TRBV13	.	TRBJ2-1	.	TGTGCCAGCAGCGAAGCTGGGAAGAGCTCCTACAATGAGCAGTTCTTC	CASSEAGKSSYNEQFF
TRBV4-2	.	TRBJ2-3	.	TGTGCCAGCAGCCCGTTGACAGGTAGCACAGATACGCAGTATTTT	CASSPLTGSTDTQYF
TRBV11-2	.	TRBJ2-7	once	TGTGCCAGCAGCTTAGGCCCCAGCGAGCAGTACTTC	CASSLGPSEQYF
TRBV14	.	TRBJ2-1	.	TGTGCCAGCAGCCACGCCCCCATTAACAATGAGCAGTTCTTC	CASSHAPINNEQFF
TRBV6-5	.	TRBJ2-3	.	TGTGCCAGCAGGGAACAGGGAGCTAGCACAGATACGCAGTATTTT	CASREQGASTDTQYF
TRBV18	TRBD1	TRBJ2-1	few	TGTGCCAGCTCACCAAGACAGGGTGAGCAGTTCTTC	CASSPRQGEQFF
TRBV29-1	.	TRBJ1-2	.	TGCAGCGTGGGGGGGGATCAGGGCTTTGGCTATGGCTACACCTTC	CSVGGDQGFGYGYTF
TRBV4-3	TRBD1	TRBJ2-7	.	TGCGCCAGCAGCCAAGCTGCAACAGGGGGCTTCTACGAGCAGTACTTC	CASSQAATGGFYEQYF